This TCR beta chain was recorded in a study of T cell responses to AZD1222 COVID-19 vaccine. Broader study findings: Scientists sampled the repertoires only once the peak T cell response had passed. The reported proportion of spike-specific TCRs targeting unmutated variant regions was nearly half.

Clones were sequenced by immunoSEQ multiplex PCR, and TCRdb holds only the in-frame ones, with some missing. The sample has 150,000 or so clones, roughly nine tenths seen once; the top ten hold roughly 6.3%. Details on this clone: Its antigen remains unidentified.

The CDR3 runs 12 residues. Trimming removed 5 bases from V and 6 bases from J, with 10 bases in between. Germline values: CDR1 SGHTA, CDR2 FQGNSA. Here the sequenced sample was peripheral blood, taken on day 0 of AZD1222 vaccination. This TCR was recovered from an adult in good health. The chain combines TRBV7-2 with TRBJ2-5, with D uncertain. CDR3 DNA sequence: TGTGCCAGCAGCGCCCAGTGGAAGACCCAGTACTTC. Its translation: CASSAQWKTQYF.